The 4 T cell receptor beta chains in this list originate from one sample, sequenced in a study of graft-versus-host responses after intestinal transplantation. Data came from immunoSEQ multiplex PCR; TCRdb stores just in-frame clones and leaves some out. The repertoire includes some 22,000 clones, approximately 60% of them detected once, and approximately 1% sits in the top ten. The sequencing here drew on alloreactive CD4+ T cells from a mixed lymphocyte reaction culture, taken before intestinal transplant. The subset: CFSE-low proliferating T cells sorted from approximately six-day pre-transplant mixed lymphocyte reaction (GvH or HvG direction). The receptors originated from a human patient who received an intestinal transplant.

This clone has only one observation. The CDR3 DNA reads as TGTGCCAGCAGCTTAGATGGGAAGGGTTTCCGCGGGGAAGCTTTCTTT. Protein: CASSLDGKGFRGEAFF. V usage is TRBV11-2 and J usage is TRBJ1-1; D not certain. With 0 bases removed from V and 8 bases from J, the gap between germline ends came to 19 bases. Germline assignment: CDR1 SGHAT and CDR2 FQNNGV. The CDR3 sequence is 16 residues long.

This chain uses TRBV18 with TRBJ2-2, with 8 nucleotides matching TRBD2. The CDR3 is 16 residues long. Germline CDR1 KGHSH, CDR2 LQKENI. J lost 1 base, V lost 1 base, and 2 bases had no gene match. This CDR3 is CASSPLLAGNTGELFF. The DNA of the CDR3 is TGTGCCAGCTCACCACTCCTAGCGGGGAACACCGGGGAGCTGTTTTTT.

This clone was recorded a few times. Here the CDR3 DNA reads TGTGCCAGCTCATCGGACAGCTTCCCGCTCTATGGCTACACCTTC. Translation gives CASSSDSFPLYGYTF. J is TRBJ1-2 and V is TRBV18, with D perhaps matching TRBD1 (6 bases). Germline assignment: CDR1 KGHSH and CDR2 LQKENI. The CDR3 is made up of 15 amino acids. Trimming shortened V by 5 bases and J by 4 bases, and 17 bases separated the two germline ends.

This clone was recorded a few times. V usage is TRBV7-9 and J usage is TRBJ2-7, with TRBD2 identical over 11 bases. Germline CDR1 SEHNR, CDR2 FQNEAQ (reference sequence). The CDR3 length is 14 residues. V trimming: 10 bases; J trimming: 7 bases; junction bases outside the gene matches: 12. CDR3 bases: TGTGCCATCGGAGGGCTAGCGGGGGGCCCTGAGCAGTACTTC. Its protein is CAIGGLAGGPEQYF.